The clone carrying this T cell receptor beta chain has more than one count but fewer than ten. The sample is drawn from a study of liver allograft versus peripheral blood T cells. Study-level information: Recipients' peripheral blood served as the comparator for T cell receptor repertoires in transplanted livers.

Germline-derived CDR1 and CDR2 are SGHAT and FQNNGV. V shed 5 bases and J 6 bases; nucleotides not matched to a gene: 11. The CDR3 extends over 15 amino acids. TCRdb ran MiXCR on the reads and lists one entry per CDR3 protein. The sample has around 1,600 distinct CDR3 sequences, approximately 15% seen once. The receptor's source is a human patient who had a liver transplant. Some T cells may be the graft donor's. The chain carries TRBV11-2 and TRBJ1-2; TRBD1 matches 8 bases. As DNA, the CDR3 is TGTGCCAGCAGCCACCAGAGACAGGGGTCGGATGGCTACACCTTC. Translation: CASSHQRQGSDGYTF. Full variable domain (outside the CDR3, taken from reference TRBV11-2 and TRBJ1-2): EAGVAQSPRYKIIEKRQSVAFWCNPISGHATLYWYQQILGQGPKLLIQFQNNGVVDDSQLPKDRFSAERLKGVDSTLKIQPAKLEDSAVYLCASSHQRQGSDGYTFGSGTRLTVV.